This is a list of T cell receptor beta chains from one sample in a study of neurological immune-mediated disorders. Via MiXCR, TCRdb re-called the 5' RACE reads, giving one row per CDR3 protein. The repertoire holds tens of thousands of distinct CDR3 sequences, with about 3.8% as singletons. The sequenced material came from PBMCs. The receptor set was obtained from a man aged 30-40 years with multiple sclerosis. The CDR3 runs from the conserved cysteine through the conserved F or W. The order of the fields is CDR3 DNA, CDR3 protein, J gene, clone size, D gene, V gene. D genes are given only for firm matches. Clone size is not always given. Where it is, it says once, few, many or a class for expanded clones.

cdr3_nt: TGTGCCAGCAGCCCCGGACAGCGTTCCTACGAGCAGTACTTC
cdr3_aa: CASSPGQRSYEQYF
j_call: TRBJ2-7
clone_size: many
d_call: -
v_call: TRBV2

cdr3_nt: TGCAGTGCCCGGAATACCCAAGCCGGGACTCTTATGAACACTGAAGCTTTCTTT
cdr3_aa: CSARNTQAGTLMNTEAFF
j_call: TRBJ1-1
clone_size: many
d_call: -
v_call: TRBV20-1

cdr3_nt: TGCGCCAGCAGCCGCGACAGGGTTTCTTACAATGAGCAGTTCTTC
cdr3_aa: CASSRDRVSYNEQFF
j_call: TRBJ2-1
clone_size: many
d_call: TRBD1
v_call: TRBV5-1

cdr3_nt: TGTGCCAGCAGGCTAACTAGCTATCCCGAGACCCAGTACTTC
cdr3_aa: CASRLTSYPETQYF
j_call: TRBJ2-5
clone_size: many
d_call: -
v_call: TRBV12-3/TRBV12-4

cdr3_nt: TGTGCCAGCCAGCGGGGGGGCATAGATACGCAGTATTTT
cdr3_aa: CASQRGGIDTQYF
j_call: TRBJ2-3
clone_size: many
d_call: TRBD2
v_call: TRBV12-3/TRBV12-4

cdr3_nt: TGTGCCAGCAGCCGGGACAGGGAGGACACAGATACGCAGTATTTT
cdr3_aa: CASSRDREDTDTQYF
j_call: TRBJ2-3
clone_size: -
d_call: TRBD1
v_call: TRBV7-6

cdr3_nt: TGTGCCAGCAGCCCCCCACTAGCGGACCAAGAGACCCAGTACTTC
cdr3_aa: CASSPPLADQETQYF
j_call: TRBJ2-5
clone_size: many
d_call: TRBD2
v_call: TRBV12-3/TRBV12-4

cdr3_nt: TGTGCCAGCAGCAATCCACAGGTACAAGAGACCCAGTACTTC
cdr3_aa: CASSNPQVQETQYF
j_call: TRBJ2-5
clone_size: many
d_call: -
v_call: TRBV9

cdr3_nt: TGTGCCAGCAGTGAGTCCTATAATTCACCCCTCCACTTT
cdr3_aa: CASSESYNSPLHF
j_call: TRBJ1-6
clone_size: many
d_call: -
v_call: TRBV25-1

cdr3_nt: TGCGCCAGCAGCCTCCAGACAGGGGGCGGGAGTGGCTACACCTTC
cdr3_aa: CASSLQTGGGSGYTF
j_call: TRBJ1-2
clone_size: many
d_call: TRBD1
v_call: TRBV4-3

cdr3_nt: TGCAGTGCTGGGGGGCCGCGCAGTGAGCAGTTCTTC
cdr3_aa: CSAGGPRSEQFF
j_call: TRBJ2-1
clone_size: many
d_call: -
v_call: TRBV20-1

cdr3_nt: TGCGCCAGCAGCTTGGGCACAGAGAATGAAAAACTGTTTTTT
cdr3_aa: CASSLGTENEKLFF
j_call: TRBJ1-4
clone_size: many
d_call: -
v_call: TRBV5-1

cdr3_nt: TGCGCCAGCAGCGCGTCTGCGGGCTCCTATAATTCACCCCTCCACTTT
cdr3_aa: CASSASAGSYNSPLHF
j_call: TRBJ1-6
clone_size: many
d_call: -
v_call: TRBV4-3

cdr3_nt: TGTGCCAGCAGCCCCGGGACTCTCCCAGGGCTGTTTTTT
cdr3_aa: CASSPGTLPGLFF
j_call: TRBJ2-2
clone_size: many
d_call: -
v_call: TRBV3-1

cdr3_nt: TGTGCCAGCAGGTATCCTACCGGTGAGCAGTACTTC
cdr3_aa: CASRYPTGEQYF
j_call: TRBJ2-7
clone_size: many
d_call: -
v_call: TRBV12-3/TRBV12-4

cdr3_nt: TGTGCCATCAGTGCAGGTCTCAGGGATCAGCCCCAGCATTTT
cdr3_aa: CAISAGLRDQPQHF
j_call: TRBJ1-5
clone_size: many
d_call: -
v_call: TRBV10-3

cdr3_nt: TGTGCCAGCAGCGTCTCGACAGGGGTGAACACTGAAGCTTTCTTT
cdr3_aa: CASSVSTGVNTEAFF
j_call: TRBJ1-1
clone_size: many
d_call: TRBD1
v_call: TRBV9

cdr3_nt: TGTGCCAGCAGCTTGGGCCGGAACTATGGCTACACCTTC
cdr3_aa: CASSLGRNYGYTF
j_call: TRBJ1-2
clone_size: many
d_call: -
v_call: TRBV7-8

cdr3_nt: TGTGCCAGCAGTTTTTTGGGTGTAGGGGAGCTGTTTTTT
cdr3_aa: CASSFLGVGELFF
j_call: TRBJ2-2
clone_size: many
d_call: -
v_call: TRBV28

cdr3_nt: TGTGCCAGCAGCCCGGGGGGCGCGGGGTTGGATGAAAAACTGTTTTTT
cdr3_aa: CASSPGGAGLDEKLFF
j_call: TRBJ1-4
clone_size: -
d_call: -
v_call: TRBV5-4

cdr3_nt: TGCGCCAGCAGCACCTACCCGCTAGCGGGGGGGCCAGAGACCCAGTACTTC
cdr3_aa: CASSTYPLAGGPETQYF
j_call: TRBJ2-5
clone_size: many
d_call: TRBD2
v_call: TRBV5-1

cdr3_nt: TGTGCCAGCAGCTACAACTCTGGAAACACCATATATTTT
cdr3_aa: CASSYNSGNTIYF
j_call: TRBJ1-3
clone_size: -
d_call: -
v_call: TRBV7-6

cdr3_nt: TGCGCCAGCTACGATCCGGGACTAGCTTCTCCCGAGCAGTACTTC
cdr3_aa: CASYDPGLASPEQYF
j_call: TRBJ2-7
clone_size: many
d_call: TRBD2
v_call: TRBV10-2

cdr3_nt: TGCGCCAGCAGCCAAGAGGTGAACACTGAAGCTTTCTTT
cdr3_aa: CASSQEVNTEAFF
j_call: TRBJ1-1
clone_size: many
d_call: -
v_call: TRBV4-3